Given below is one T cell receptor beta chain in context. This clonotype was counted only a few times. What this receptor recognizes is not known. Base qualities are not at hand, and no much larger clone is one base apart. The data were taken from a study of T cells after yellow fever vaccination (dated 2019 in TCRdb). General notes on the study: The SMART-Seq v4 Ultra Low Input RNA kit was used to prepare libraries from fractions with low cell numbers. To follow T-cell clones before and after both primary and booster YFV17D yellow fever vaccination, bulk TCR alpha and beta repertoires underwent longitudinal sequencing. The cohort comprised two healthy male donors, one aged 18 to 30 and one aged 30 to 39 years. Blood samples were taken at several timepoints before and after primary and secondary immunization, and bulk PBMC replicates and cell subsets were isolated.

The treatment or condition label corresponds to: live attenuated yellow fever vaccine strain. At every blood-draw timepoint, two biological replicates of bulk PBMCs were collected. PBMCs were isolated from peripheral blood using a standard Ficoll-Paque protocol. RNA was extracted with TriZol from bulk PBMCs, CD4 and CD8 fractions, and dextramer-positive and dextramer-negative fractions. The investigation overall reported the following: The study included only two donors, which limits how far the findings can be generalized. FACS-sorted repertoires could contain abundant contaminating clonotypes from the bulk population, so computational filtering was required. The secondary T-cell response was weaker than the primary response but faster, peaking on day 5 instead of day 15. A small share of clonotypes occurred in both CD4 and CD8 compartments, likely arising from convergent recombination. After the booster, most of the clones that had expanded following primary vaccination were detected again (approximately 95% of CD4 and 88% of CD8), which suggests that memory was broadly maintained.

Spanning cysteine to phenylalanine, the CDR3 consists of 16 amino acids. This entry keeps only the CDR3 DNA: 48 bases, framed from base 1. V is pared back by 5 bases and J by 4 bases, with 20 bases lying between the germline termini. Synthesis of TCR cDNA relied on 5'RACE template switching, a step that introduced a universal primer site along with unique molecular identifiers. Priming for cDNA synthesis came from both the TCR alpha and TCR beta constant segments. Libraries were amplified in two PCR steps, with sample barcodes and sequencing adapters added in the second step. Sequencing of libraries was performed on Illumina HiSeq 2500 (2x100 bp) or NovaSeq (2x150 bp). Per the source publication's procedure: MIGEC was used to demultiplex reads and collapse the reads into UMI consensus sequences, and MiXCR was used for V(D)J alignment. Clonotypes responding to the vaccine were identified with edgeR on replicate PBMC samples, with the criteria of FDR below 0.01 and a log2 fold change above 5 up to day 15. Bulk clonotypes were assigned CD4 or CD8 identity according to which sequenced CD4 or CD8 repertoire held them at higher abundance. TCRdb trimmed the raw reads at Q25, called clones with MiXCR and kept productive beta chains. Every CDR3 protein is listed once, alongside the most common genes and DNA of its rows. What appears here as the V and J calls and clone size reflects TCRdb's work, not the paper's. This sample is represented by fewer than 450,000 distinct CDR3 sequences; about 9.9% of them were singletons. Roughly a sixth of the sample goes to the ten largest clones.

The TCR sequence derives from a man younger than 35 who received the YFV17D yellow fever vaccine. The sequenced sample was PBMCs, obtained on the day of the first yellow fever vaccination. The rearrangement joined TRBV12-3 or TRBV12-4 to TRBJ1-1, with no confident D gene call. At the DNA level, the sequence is TGTGCCAGCAGTCAAAATTATGGGGTAGGGTCCACTGAAGCTTTCTTT. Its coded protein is CASSQNYGVGSTEAFF.